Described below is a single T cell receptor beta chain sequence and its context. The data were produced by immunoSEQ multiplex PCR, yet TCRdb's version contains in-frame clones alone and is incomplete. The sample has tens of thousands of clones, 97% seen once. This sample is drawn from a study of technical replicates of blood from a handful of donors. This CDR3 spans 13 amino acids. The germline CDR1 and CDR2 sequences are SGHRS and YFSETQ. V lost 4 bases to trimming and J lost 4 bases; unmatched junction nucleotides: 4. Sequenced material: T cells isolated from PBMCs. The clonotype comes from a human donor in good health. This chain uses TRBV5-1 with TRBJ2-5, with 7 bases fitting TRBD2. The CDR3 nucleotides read TGCGCCAGCAGCCGCGGGGGACCAGAGACCCAGTACTTC. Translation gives CASSRGGPETQYF.